What follows are 22 T cell receptor beta chains derived from one specimen sequenced in a study of blood T cell repertoires in COVID-19. Using immunoSEQ multiplex PCR, the repertoire was profiled, and TCRdb retains in-frame clones only, with some absent. The table records 290,000 or so clones, nearly 90% of them present only once. Source material: PBMCs or T cells enriched from blood (not recorded which). The receptor set was obtained from a young woman with acute COVID-19.

The chain links TRBV11-2 to TRBJ2-2, with a tentative D call TRBD2 (5 bases). Trimming took off 2 bases at V and 3 bases at J, with 16 bases between the two ends. In germline, CDR1 is SGHAT, CDR2 FQNNGV. CDR3 length equals 17 residues. The DNA of the CDR3 is TGTGCCAGCAGCTTACGATCGAGCGGAGATCACACCGGGGAGCTGTTTTTT. It yields the protein CASSLRSSGDHTGELFF.

This chain uses TRBV23-1 with TRBJ1-5; 8 bases match TRBD1. TRBV23-1 is filed as an ORF, its function uncertain. With V trimmed by 0 bases and J by 0 bases, 10 bases remained unmatched. The CDR3 runs to 19 residues. The CDR3 bases are TGCGCCAGCAGTCAATCGATACAGGGGGGCTTTTTTAGCAATCAGCCCCAGCATTTT. It codes for CASSQSIQGGFFSNQPQHF.

The gene calls are TRBV7-9 and TRBJ2-1, with 14 bases that match TRBD2. Germline V gene lookup returns CDR1 SEHNR and CDR2 FQNEAQ (reference sequence). V was clipped by 7 bases and J by 7 bases; unmatched bases: 18. This CDR3 is built from 19 residues. The chain's CDR3 is CASTSPGLAGVSRGNEQFF. For the CDR3, the DNA is TGTGCCAGCACCTCCCCGGGACTAGCGGGAGTAAGCCGGGGGAATGAGCAGTTCTTC.

The chain carries TRBV14 and TRBJ1-5, with 7 bases lining up with TRBD1. This CDR3 region has 13 residues. Germline CDR1 is SGHDN and CDR2 is FVKESK. The V segment lost 5 bases and the J segment 4 bases; nucleotides outside the gene matches: 2. The CDR3 protein is CASSEGQNQPQHF. CDR3 nucleotide sequence: TGTGCCAGCAGCGAGGGACAGAATCAGCCCCAGCATTTT.

This sequence joins TRBV5-1 and TRBJ1-4, with D maybe TRBD1 (5 bases). The CDR3 covers 14 residues. Per the germline V gene, CDR1 is SGHRS and CDR2 is YFSETQ. V was trimmed by 4 bases and J by 7 bases, leaving 14 bases between them. CDR3 sequence reads: CASSEGTEGEKLFF. The CDR3 region has the DNA TGCGCCAGCAGCGAAGGGACGGAGGGTGAAAAACTGTTTTTT. The variable domain in full, with the rest retrieved from reference TRBV5-1 and TRBJ1-4, is KAGVTQTPRYLIKTRGQQVTLSCSPISGHRSVSWYQQTPGQGLQFLFEYFSETQRNKGNFPGRFSGRQFSNSRSEMNVSTLELGDSALYLCASSEGTEGEKLFFGSGTQLSVL.

The chain has TRBV12-5 and TRBJ1-1; D is uncertain. Trimming stripped 3 bases from V and 4 bases from J, with 6 bases between. The V gene's germline CDR1 is LGHNT and CDR2 FRNRAP. The CDR3 runs 12 residues. CDR3 coding DNA: TGTGCTAGTGGTTTCCCGGGCACTGAAGCTTTCTTT. It encodes CASGFPGTEAFF. The complete variable domain, with remaining parts taken from reference TRBV12-5 and TRBJ1-1, reads DARVTQTPRHKVTEMGQEVTMRCQPILGHNTVFWYRQTMMQGLELLAYFRNRAPLDDSGMPKDRFSAEMPDATLATLKIQPSEPRDSAVYFCASGFPGTEAFFGQGTRLTVV.

The chain employs TRBV28 and TRBJ1-5; 7 positions match TRBD1. Looked up from germline, CDR1 is MDHEN and CDR2 is SYDVKM. CDR3 length: 16 amino acids. Trimming took 3 bases from V and 3 from J; bases not matched to a gene: 8. CDR3 sequence: CASSLTTGSLNQPQHF. CDR3 coding DNA: TGTGCCAGCAGTTTGACGACAGGGTCACTCAATCAGCCCCAGCATTTT.

The chain is built from TRBV25-1 and TRBJ1-2; TRBD1 aligns across 8 bases. With 2 bases clipped from V and 7 bases from J, the junction kept 6 bases outside the gene matches. The germline gives CDR1 MGHDK, CDR2 SYGVNS. The CDR3 runs 14 residues. The CDR3 region has the DNA TGTGCCAGCAGTGAACCTCAGGGGGCGCGTGGCTACACCTTC. Residues: CASSEPQGARGYTF.

The J gene is TRBJ1-2, the V gene TRBV28, with TRBD1 matching over 8 bases. The V gene's germline CDR1 is MDHEN and CDR2 SYDVKM. The ends lost 3 bases at V and 4 bases at J; junction bases unmatched: 4. The CDR3 extends over 14 amino acids. CDR3 amino acids: CASSFGDRTYGYTF. CDR3 nucleotide sequence: TGTGCCAGCAGTTTCGGGGACAGGACCTATGGCTACACCTTC.

The chain is built from TRBV28 and TRBJ1-3; unclear D gene. Trimming removed 1 base from V and 3 bases from J, with 7 bases in between. The germline V gene has CDR1 MDHEN and CDR2 SYDVKM. There are 14 residues in the CDR3. The CDR3 DNA reads as TGTGCCAGCAGTTTATCGGGGAATGGAAACACCATATATTTT. Amino acid sequence: CASSLSGNGNTIYF.

In its sample, this clone was seen once. The CDR3 nucleotides read TGTGCCAGCAGCTCCGGGACTCTCTTACCCACAGATACGCAGTATTTT. This gives the protein CASSSGTLLPTDTQYF. This chain joins TRBV11-2 and TRBJ2-3; D may be TRBD2 (6 bases). V lost 4 bases to trimming and J lost 2 bases, with 16 bases between them. Germline V gene data show CDR1 as SGHAT and CDR2 as FQNNGV. This CDR3 is 16 amino acids long.

This clone has more than one count but fewer than ten. The chain couples TRBV5-1 to TRBJ2-7; 9 nucleotides align to TRBD2. From germline, CDR1 is SGHRS and CDR2 YFSETQ. V was clipped by 4 bases and J by 3 bases; unmatched bases: 5. The CDR3 covers 14 residues. The CDR3 here is CASSGEAGGYEQYF. The CDR3 bases are TGCGCCAGCAGCGGAGAAGCGGGAGGCTACGAGCAGTACTTC.

The rearrangement joins TRBV3-1 (or the pseudogene TRBV3-2) to TRBJ2-7; maybe TRBD2 (5 bases). This CDR3 comprises 15 residues. V was clipped by 2 bases and J by 3 bases, with 14 bases between them. CDR1 is LGHDT, CDR2 YNNKEL, per germline (reference sequence). CDR3 sequence reads: CASSQIGSGSYEQYF. For the CDR3, the DNA is TGTGCCAGCAGCCAAATTGGGTCGGGGAGCTACGAGCAGTACTTC.

The chain recombines TRBV19 with TRBJ1-6, with 10 bases identical to TRBD1. J gave up 13 bases and V 6 bases, and 18 bases lay outside the gene matches. Germline V gene data show CDR1 as LNHDA and CDR2 as SQIVND (reference sequence). The CDR3 totals 17 residues. The CDR3 nucleotides read TGTGCCAGTAGCAGACAGGGGGCGGCTAAGGGCGGATATCCCCTCCACTTT. It codes for CASSRQGAAKGGYPLHF.

The V call is TRBV9, the J call TRBJ1-2; D might be TRBD1 (6 bases). The CDR3 contains 18 residues. V was clipped by 0 bases and J by 6 bases, with 24 bases between them. Germline CDR1 and CDR2: SGDLS and YYNGEE. CDR3 nucleotides: TGTGCCAGCAGCGTAGGTTCTACCTTCGGGGGGGCGCAGGATGGCTACACCTTC. This codes for CASSVGSTFGGAQDGYTF.

This sequence joins TRBV27 and TRBJ1-2; D call uncertain. Trimming shortened V by 5 bases and J by 5 bases, and 12 bases separated the two germline ends. This CDR3 has 13 amino acids. The germline V gene has CDR1 MNHEY and CDR2 SMNVEV (reference sequence). DNA of the CDR3: TGTGCCAGCAGTCCCTCCCGCAGTTATGGCTACACCTTC. It translates to CASSPSRSYGYTF.

The V and J genes are TRBV5-1 and TRBJ2-7, with 7 bases matching TRBD1. Germline lookup yields CDR1 SGHRS and CDR2 YFSETQ. Losses at the gene ends were 4 bases for V and 5 bases for J; bases not matched to a gene: 12. The CDR3 has 15 amino acids. CDR3 protein: CASSVRQGDPHEQYF. The DNA for the CDR3 is TGCGCCAGCAGCGTACGACAGGGTGACCCCCACGAGCAGTACTTC.

In regard to this clone: Within the sample, other DNA sequences also encode this same CDR3. The chain is built from TRBV9 and TRBJ2-7; D is perhaps TRBD2 (6 bases). Trimming pared 0 bases from V and 2 bases from J, leaving 9 bases between. The CDR3 has 14 residues. The germline V gene has CDR1 SGDLS and CDR2 YYNGEE. This CDR3 reads CASSVGGDAYEQYF. The DNA for the CDR3 is TGTGCCAGCAGCGTAGGGGGGGATGCCTACGAGCAGTACTTC.

The chain combines TRBV5-1 with TRBJ2-2; D is perhaps TRBD2 (6 bases). The V gene lost 0 bases and the J gene lost 6 bases, with 12 bases spanning the gap. The CDR3 contains 15 residues. Germline-derived CDR1 and CDR2 are SGHRS and YFSETQ. This CDR3 reads CASSLVGGTPGELFF. In nucleotides, the CDR3 is TGCGCCAGCAGCTTGGTCGGGGGAACACCCGGGGAGCTGTTTTTT.

This chain links TRBV6-5 with TRBJ1-4; D is uncertain. V shed 5 bases and J shed 3 bases, with 10 bases lying between them. CDR3 length equals 14 residues. CDR1 and CDR2 from the germline V gene are MNHEY and SVGAGI. CDR3 DNA sequence: TGTGCCAGCAGTCTGACAAGCTCTAATGAAAAACTGTTTTTT. This sequence encodes CASSLTSSNEKLFF.

J is TRBJ2-5 and V is TRBV18; no reliable D call. The V gene's germline CDR1 is KGHSH and CDR2 LQKENI. V was trimmed by 4 bases and J by 2 bases, leaving 8 bases between them. This CDR3 is 13 amino acids long. In nucleotides, the CDR3 is TGTGCCAGCTCACTCACAAGACAAGAGACCCAGTACTTC. It encodes CASSLTRQETQYF.

J is TRBJ1-5 and V is TRBV18, with 10 bases lining up with TRBD1. The CDR3 contains 15 residues. V lost 3 bases, J lost 7 bases, and 6 bases stayed unmatched. The germline V gene encodes CDR1 KGHSH and CDR2 LQKENI. CDR3 in amino acids: CASSPVGQGNQPQHF. The DNA for the CDR3 is TGTGCCAGCTCACCGGTGGGACAGGGGAACCAGCCCCAGCATTTT.